This T cell receptor (beta chain) emerged from a study of cytomegalovirus exposure and HLA in healthy donors (dated by TCRdb to the late 2010s). Notes on the research overall: The roughly 670 repertoires of the first cohort and the 95 to 150 validation repertoires were produced on the same platform, according to a later analysis. The study aimed to test whether signatures of past pathogen exposure could be identified by cataloging public T cell receptors. Besides the first cohort of hundreds of subjects, a separate validation cohort made up of 120 or so different subjects was used. The study combined high-throughput TCR immunosequencing, statistical association of individual TCRs with disease status, and machine learning to predict cytomegalovirus infection status. Points the paper makes about the study in general: The classifier was reported to diagnose cytomegalovirus status with high specificity and sensitivity in both the original and validation cohorts. Across donors, most TCR sequences were observed very rarely, whereas some public TCRs were present in many individuals. The authors suggested that the approach could potentially be generalized to other disease states and immunological phenotypes. The validation cohort had no HLA typing available for a later analysis, so co-occurrence within that cohort was assessed over all 120 or so repertoires. Of the cluster scores, 94% were above 0 in a later analysis, which found that TCRs clustered in the first cohort also tended to co-occur in the approximately 120 validation repertoires. The study gave a list of 150 to 200 TCR beta chains associated with cytomegalovirus. In vitro tests confirmed that a few of the cytomegalovirus-associated TCR beta chains recognize cytomegalovirus antigens.

Library generation was performed with the immunoSEQ multiplex PCR assay. The published analysis was carried out like this. A statistical classification framework was built for diagnosing cytomegalovirus status from the catalog of TCR beta chain sequences. This immuneACCESS table, as held by TCRdb, lists in-frame sequences with V and J called but not all clones. Of the missing ones, under half trace to an unresolved V gene in checked studies; the others have no known cause. That table furnishes V, J and clone size, whereas the DNA furnished D and trimming. The sample profile shows about 150,000 clones; 87% of them were found once. Roughly 4.5% of the sample is taken by the ten largest. With regard to this clone: Its recognized antigen is unknown. Base qualities are missing; no much larger clone stands one base away.

The donors were included in the validation cohort of over a hundred subjects, a group kept apart from the roughly 610-subject first cohort. Sequences SGHTA (CDR1) and FQGNSA (CDR2) are obtained from the germline V gene. Including the terminal cysteine and phenylalanine, the CDR3 comprises 17 residues. The kept DNA is CDR3 alone, 51 bases in frame from the first base. V is trimmed back by 6 bases and J by 0 bases, and the junction contains 7 bases that no gene match accounts for. Recombination joined TRBV7-2 with TRBJ2-7, with TRBD2 identical over 14 junction bases. The receptor comes from a man aged 18 to 29 in good health and CMV-seropositive. Input material: PBMCs. The CDR3 region has the sequence CASRSGTSGRHSYEQYF. The DNA sequence is as follows: TGTGCCAGCAGATCCGGGACTAGCGGGAGACACTCCTACGAGCAGTACTTC.